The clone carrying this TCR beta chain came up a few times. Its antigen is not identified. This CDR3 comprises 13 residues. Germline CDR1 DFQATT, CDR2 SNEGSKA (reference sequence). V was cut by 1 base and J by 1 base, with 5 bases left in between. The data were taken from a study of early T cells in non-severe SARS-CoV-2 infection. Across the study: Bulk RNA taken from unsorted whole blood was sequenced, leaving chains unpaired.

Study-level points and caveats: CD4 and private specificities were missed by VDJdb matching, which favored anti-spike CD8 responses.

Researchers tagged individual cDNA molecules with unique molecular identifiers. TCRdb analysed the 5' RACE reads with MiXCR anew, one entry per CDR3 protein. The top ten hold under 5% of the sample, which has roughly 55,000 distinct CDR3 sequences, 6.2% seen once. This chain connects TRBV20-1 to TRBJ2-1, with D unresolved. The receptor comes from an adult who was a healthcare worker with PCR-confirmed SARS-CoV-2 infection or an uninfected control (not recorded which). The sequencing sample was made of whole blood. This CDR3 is CSARVGSYNEQFF. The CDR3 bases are TGCAGTGCTAGAGTAGGGTCCTACAATGAGCAGTTCTTC.